The count of the clone carrying this T cell receptor (beta chain) is one. What it binds is not known. The sample originates from a study of CD4+ T cells in melanoma. Study results and caveats: CD8+ T cell, macrophage and B cell function reportedly correlated with neoantigen-specific CD4+ T cells. Diverse differentiation states were reported for melanoma neoantigen-specific CD4+ T cells.

Profiled with immunoSEQ multiplex PCR; TCRdb holds only in-frame clones, not every one. The table shows more than 13,000 clones, with over 70% occurring only once. The sequenced sample consisted of cells from a culture (not recorded whether cultured in vitro). This TCR derives from a human donor with melanoma.

CDR3 protein: CASSLEGADNEKLFF. The CDR3 coding sequence is TGCGCCAGCAGCTTGGAGGGGGCAGATAATGAAAAACTGTTTTTT. The chain joins TRBV5-1 to TRBJ1-4; 7 positions agree with TRBD1. The ends lost 0 bases at V and 4 bases at J; junction bases unmatched: 3. Germline V lookup: CDR1 SGHRS, CDR2 YFSETQ. CDR3 length: 15 residues.